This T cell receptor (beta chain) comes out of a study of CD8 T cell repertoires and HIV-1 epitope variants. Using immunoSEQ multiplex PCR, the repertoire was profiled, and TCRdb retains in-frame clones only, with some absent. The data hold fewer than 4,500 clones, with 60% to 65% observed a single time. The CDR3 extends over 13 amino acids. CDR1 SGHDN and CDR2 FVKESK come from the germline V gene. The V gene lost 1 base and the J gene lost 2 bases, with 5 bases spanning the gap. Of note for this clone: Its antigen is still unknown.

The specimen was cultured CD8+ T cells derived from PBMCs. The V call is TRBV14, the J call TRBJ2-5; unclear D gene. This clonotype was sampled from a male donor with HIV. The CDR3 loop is CASSQAAQETQYF. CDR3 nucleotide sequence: TGTGCCAGCAGCCAAGCAGCACAAGAGACCCAGTACTTC.